Below, 22 T cell receptor beta chains from the same sample are listed, as sequenced in a study of cytomegalovirus exposure and HLA in healthy donors. PCR primers comprised 60 Vbeta and 13 Jbeta primers. Sequencing was performed with immunoSEQ multiplex PCR; in TCRdb, only in-frame clones are kept and a portion is missing. Its table records roughly 55,000 clones. Specimen: PBMCs. The receptors come from a man over 45 in good health and CMV-seropositive.

The rearrangement joins TRBV30 to TRBJ2-3; maybe TRBD1 (6 bases). V was cut by 4 bases and J by 4 bases, with 12 bases left in between. Germline values: CDR1 GTSNPN, CDR2 SVGIG (reference sequence). The CDR3 extends over 13 amino acids. The CDR3, as DNA: TGTGCCTGGAATGTACAGGGCGCAGATACGCAGTATTTT. Its translation is CAWNVQGADTQYF.

V usage is TRBV6-5 and J usage is TRBJ2-7; TRBD2 might be the D (5 bases). CDR1 and CDR2 (germline): MNHEY, SVGAGI. V lost 2 bases and J lost 0, with 11 bases in between. The length of the CDR3 is 15 residues. The CDR3 bases are TGTGCCAGCAGTTACAGGACTGGAAGCTCCTACGAGCAGTACTTC. Protein: CASSYRTGSSYEQYF.

The genes are TRBV2 and TRBJ1-4; maybe TRBD1 (6 bases). Germline-derived CDR1 and CDR2 are SNHLY and FYNNEI. The CDR3 covers 14 residues. V lost 6 bases, J lost 3 bases, and 11 bases lay in between. The DNA for the CDR3 is TGTGCCAGCAGCAACAGGGATCCTAATGAAAAACTGTTTTTT. Translation: CASSNRDPNEKLFF.

The gene calls are TRBV7-9 and TRBJ1-1, with 9 bases fitting TRBD1. The CDR3 has 15 amino acids. Germline CDR1 SEHNR, CDR2 FQNEAQ (reference sequence). With V trimmed by 5 bases and J by 4 bases, 8 bases remained unmatched. The DNA of the CDR3 is TGTGCCAGCAGCCCCTCGGGACAGGGAATCACTGAAGCTTTCTTT. Translation gives CASSPSGQGITEAFF.

The chain has TRBV4-3 and TRBJ1-2; perhaps TRBD1 as D (6 bases). The CDR3 is 13 residues long. The V gene lost 0 bases and the J gene lost 9 bases, with 11 bases spanning the gap. Germline CDR1 reads LGHNA; CDR2 reads YSLEER. The CDR3 reads CASSQDKTGSYTF. The CDR3 coding sequence is TGCGCCAGCAGCCAAGATAAGACAGGAAGCTACACCTTC.

This chain uses TRBV5-8 with TRBJ1-1; tentative D call: TRBD1 (5 bases). CDR3 length: 13 amino acids. Per germline, CDR1 SGHTS and CDR2 YDEGEE. Trimming cost V 2 bases and J 4 bases, with 9 bases left between them. Written as DNA, the CDR3 is TGTGCCAGCAGCTTCGGGGGAGCCACTGAAGCTTTCTTT. Its protein is CASSFGGATEAFF.

CDR3 region: CASSFRSAYEQYF. The DNA of the CDR3 is TGCGCCAGCAGTTTCAGGTCGGCCTACGAGCAGTACTTC. The chain joins TRBV23-1 to TRBJ2-7; the D is unclear. TRBV23-1 is annotated as an ORF whose role is uncertain. V was pared by 5 bases and J by 2 bases, with 10 bases between. This CDR3 has 13 amino acids.

The chain links TRBV9 to TRBJ2-1; TRBD2 agrees at 15 bases. Germline trimming cut 4 bases from V and 9 bases from J; bases unmatched to any gene: 8. This CDR3 region has 16 residues. Germline-derived CDR1 and CDR2 are SGDLS and YYNGEE. CDR3 DNA sequence: TGTGCCAGCAGCATGATGGGACTAGCGGGGGGAGTTGAGCAGTTCTTC. Translation gives CASSMMGLAGGVEQFF.

This sequence joins TRBV18 and TRBJ1-1; 7 nucleotides agree with TRBD1. V shed 9 bases and J 1 base; nucleotides not matched to a gene: 8. Germline CDR1 KGHSH, CDR2 LQKENI. The CDR3 sequence is 14 residues long. CDR3 in DNA: TGTGCCAGTTGGGGCGGGACAGAGAACACTGAAGCTTTCTTT. Translating it yields CASWGGTENTEAFF.

The chain employs TRBV27 and TRBJ2-7; D is perhaps TRBD2 (5 bases). There are 15 residues in the CDR3. Trimming stripped 5 bases from V and 2 bases from J, with 16 bases between. Germline V lookup: CDR1 MNHEY, CDR2 SMNVEV (reference sequence). The DNA for the CDR3 is TGTGCCAGCAGTCACCTTCTAGCTGATACCTACGAGCAGTACTTC. Translation: CASSHLLADTYEQYF.

The gene calls are TRBV9 and TRBJ1-2; 7 nucleotides agree with TRBD1. V shed 5 bases and J 4 bases; nucleotides not matched to a gene: 5. Germline loops: CDR1 SGDLS, CDR2 YYNGEE. The CDR3 sequence is 13 residues long. The CDR3 protein is CASSETGSYGYTF. CDR3 coding DNA: TGTGCCAGCAGTGAGACAGGGAGCTATGGCTACACCTTC. Looking up the rest from reference TRBV9 and TRBJ1-2 gives the full variable domain: DSGVTQTPKHLITATGQRVTLRCSPRSGDLSVYWYQQSLDQGLQFLIQYYNGEERAKGNILERFSAQQFPDLHSELNLSSLELGDSALYFCASSETGSYGYTFGSGTRLTVV.

The V call is TRBV7-9, the J call TRBJ1-2; D unclear. V was pared by 4 bases and J by 8 bases, with 17 bases between. The CDR3 is 14 amino acids. Germline loops: CDR1 SEHNR, CDR2 FQNEAQ (reference sequence). CDR3 amino acids: CASSSEAAGGGYTF. The CDR3 nucleotides read TGTGCCAGCAGCTCCGAGGCGGCCGGTGGCGGCTACACCTTC.

V and J are TRBV6-5 and TRBJ1-1; D unresolved. CDR1 is MNHEY, CDR2 SVGAGI, per germline. CDR3 length: 13 residues. V lost 4 bases to trimming and J lost 5 bases, with 11 bases between them. The CDR3 reads CASSSRGYTEAFF. The CDR3 coding sequence is TGTGCCAGCAGTTCCCGGGGTTATACTGAAGCTTTCTTT.

The chain combines TRBV29-1 with TRBJ2-1; tentatively, D is TRBD1 (6 bases). The CDR3 runs to 13 residues. Between the trimmed V and J ends, which lost 6 bases and 0 bases, there was a span of 9 bases. Germline CDR1 and CDR2: SQVTM and ANQGSEA. The CDR3 coding sequence is TGCAGCGTGACACAGGGCTCCTACAATGAGCAGTTCTTC. Its translation: CSVTQGSYNEQFF.

The chain uses TRBV7-2 and TRBJ1-1; TRBD1 matches 7 bases. With 3 bases clipped from V and 3 bases from J, the junction kept 7 bases outside the gene matches. CDR3 length: 15 residues. The V gene's germline CDR1 is SGHTA and CDR2 FQGNSA. CDR3 coding DNA: TGTGCCAGCAGCTTGACAACAGGGGTTGACACTGAAGCTTTCTTT. This gives the protein CASSLTTGVDTEAFF.

The V call is TRBV29-1, the J call TRBJ1-1, with D possibly TRBD1 on 6 matching bases. CDR3 size: 10 residues. CDR1 and CDR2 (germline): SQVTM, ANQGSEA. CDR3: CRVYQGLAFF. The CDR3 coding sequence is TGCAGAGTATACCAGGGGCTTGCTTTCTTT.

V gene TRBV4-2 combines with J gene TRBJ1-2, with 7 bases fitting TRBD1. The CDR3 loop spans 15 amino acids. Germline trimming cut 4 bases from V and 2 bases from J; bases unmatched to any gene: 7. Germline CDR1 is LGHNA and CDR2 is YNFKEQ. The CDR3 loop is CASSPGTGENYGYTF. For the CDR3, the DNA is TGTGCCAGCAGCCCTGGCACAGGGGAAAACTATGGCTACACCTTC.

About this clone: One end of the junction does not line up with germline, which may come from a read error. The chain recombines TRBV30 with TRBJ1-1, with no clear D. The CDR3 is made up of 11 amino acids. Looked up from germline, CDR1 is GTSNPN and CDR2 is SVGIG (reference sequence). DNA of the CDR3: TGTGCCTGGAGTCCCCAGACTGAAGATTTCTTT. Amino acid sequence: CAWSPQTEDFF.

This chain's CDR3 is CASSGGRGYNEQFF. In DNA, the CDR3 is TGTGCCAGCAGTGGAGGCAGGGGCTACAATGAGCAGTTCTTC. The chain links TRBV19 to TRBJ2-1; D may be TRBD1 (6 bases). V was cut by 9 bases and J by 3 bases, with 15 bases left in between. The CDR3 runs to 14 residues. From germline, CDR1 is LNHDA and CDR2 SQIVND (reference sequence).

V gene TRBV12-5 combines with J gene TRBJ1-3; D is possibly TRBD1 (5 bases). V lost 0 bases to trimming and J lost 3 bases, with 12 bases between them. Germline values: CDR1 LGHNT, CDR2 FRNRAP. This CDR3 is built from 16 residues. The chain's CDR3 is CASGLVSGVDGNTIYF. CDR3 coding DNA: TGTGCTAGTGGTTTGGTATCGGGGGTCGATGGAAACACCATATATTTT.

This chain links TRBV18 with TRBJ1-2, with D perhaps matching TRBD1 (6 bases). Trimming shortened V by 3 bases and J by 0 bases, and 17 bases separated the two germline ends. This CDR3 is built from 17 residues. Germline V CDR1 and CDR2: KGHSH, LQKENI. The CDR3: CASSPIPQGKANYGYTF. DNA for the CDR3: TGTGCCAGCTCACCGATCCCTCAGGGGAAAGCTAACTATGGCTACACCTTC. Combining the CDR3 with reference TRBV18 and TRBJ1-2 gives the whole variable domain NAGVMQNPRHLVRRRGQEARLRCSPMKGHSHVYWYRQLPEEGLKFMVYLQKENIIDESGMPKERFSAEFPKEGPSILRIQQVVRGDSAAYFCASSPIPQGKANYGYTFGSGTRLTVV.

The rearrangement links TRBV5-1 to TRBJ2-5, with D perhaps matching TRBD2 (6 bases). The germline V gene encodes CDR1 SGHRS and CDR2 YFSETQ. The length of the CDR3 is 16 residues. The V gene lost 0 bases and the J gene lost 7 bases, with 19 bases spanning the gap. CDR3 DNA: TGCGCCAGCAGCTTGGCGGAGTTGGGGGGAGTAGGGACCCAGTACTTC. This translates into CASSLAELGGVGTQYF.